This T cell receptor (beta chain) came from a study of beta chain features in type 1 diabetes. General study findings and limits: TCRB CDR3s from Type 1 diabetes patients were moderately but significantly shorter in all four CD4+ subsets. Type 1 diabetes patients showed fewer insertions and more deletions at VDJ junctions.

This clone was picked up a small number of times. Its antigen is not identified. Of the isolated RNA, all was reverse transcribed, and so the sequenced material was expressed TCRB transcripts. This table comes from immunoSEQ multiplex PCR, and its TCRdb copy is limited to in-frame clones, with some not included. The repertoire holds a few hundred thousand clones, with 8.5% to 10% as singletons. The germline gives CDR1 SGHAT, CDR2 FQNNGV. This CDR3 spans 14 amino acids. Trimming stripped 3 bases from V and 5 bases from J, with 10 bases between. A heparinised blood draw that averaged approximately 110 mL was obtained once from each donor.

Sequenced: central memory CD4+ T cells from blood. The receptor comes from a man younger than 40 with type 1 diabetes. The rearrangement links TRBV11-2 to TRBJ2-2; maybe TRBD1 (6 bases). CDR3 sequence: CASSFATGTGELFF. CDR3 in DNA: TGTGCCAGCAGCTTTGCTACAGGGACCGGGGAGCTGTTTTTT.